This entry describes one T cell receptor (beta chain). Its antigen is unknown. In replicate PCRs of unsorted PBMC, 250 to 350 ng DNA, 31,000 or so T cell genomes, was used. The sequenced material, unsorted PBMC DNA, was run on ten immunoSEQ deep assay plates. TCRdb's table, derived via immunoSEQ multiplex PCR, lists solely in-frame clones and lacks some. The sample contains 450,000 to 650,000 clones, around three quarters of which appear only once. The data originate from a study of shared clonotypes between healthy human individuals. V was shortened by 1 base and J by 3 bases, with 9 bases between the two germline ends. From germline, CDR1 is LNHDA and CDR2 SQIVND (reference sequence). The CDR3 has 14 amino acids. Points from the study as a whole: Tissue TCR repertoires likely differ from these blood-only repertoires. An anticipated effect of sequencing depth on clonotype sharing among donors was recognized.

The chain links TRBV19 to TRBJ1-1; D uncertain. The source is a woman in her thirties or forties in good health. Some clones in this sample may be carry-over from other donors' samples. What was sequenced was PBMCs. CDR3 DNA: TGTGCCAGTAGTATAGGGGCTGGGGACACTGAAGCTTTCTTT. It codes for CASSIGAGDTEAFF.